The present TCR beta chain was sequenced within a study of blood T cell repertoires in COVID-19. Study details: Nucleic acid was either cDNA or gDNA, and it came from T cells, B-cell-depleted T cells, or PBMCs.

Using immunoSEQ multiplex PCR, the repertoire was profiled, and TCRdb retains in-frame clones only, with some absent. The sample lists approximately 130,000 clones; roughly four fifths were seen once. Trimming at V came to 0 bases and at J to 1 base, leaving 7 bases not matched to a gene. The germline V gene encodes CDR1 SQVTM and CDR2 ANQGSEA. This CDR3 comprises 17 residues. The genes are TRBV29-1 and TRBJ2-1; 9 nucleotides match TRBD2. The sequenced material came from PBMCs or T cells enriched from blood (not recorded which). This TCR derives from a man aged 30 to 45 who had recovered from COVID-19. The CDR3 here is CSVEEWLAGRSYNEQFF. CDR3 nucleotides: TGCAGCGTTGAAGAGTGGCTAGCGGGAAGATCCTACAATGAGCAGTTCTTC.